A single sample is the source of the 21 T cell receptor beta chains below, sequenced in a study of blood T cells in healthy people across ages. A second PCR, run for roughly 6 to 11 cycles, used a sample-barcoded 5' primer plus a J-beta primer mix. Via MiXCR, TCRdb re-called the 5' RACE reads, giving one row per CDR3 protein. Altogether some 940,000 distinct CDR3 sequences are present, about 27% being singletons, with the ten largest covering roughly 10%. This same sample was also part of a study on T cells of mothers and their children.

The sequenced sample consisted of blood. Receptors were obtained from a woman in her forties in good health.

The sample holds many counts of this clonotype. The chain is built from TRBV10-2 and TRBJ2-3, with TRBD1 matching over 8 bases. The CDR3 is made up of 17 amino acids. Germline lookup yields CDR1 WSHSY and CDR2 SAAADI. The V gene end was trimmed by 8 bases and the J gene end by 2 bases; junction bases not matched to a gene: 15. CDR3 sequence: CASDQGARGGITDTQYF. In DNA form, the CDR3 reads TGCGCCAGCGACCAGGGGGCGAGAGGGGGAATCACAGATACGCAGTATTTT.

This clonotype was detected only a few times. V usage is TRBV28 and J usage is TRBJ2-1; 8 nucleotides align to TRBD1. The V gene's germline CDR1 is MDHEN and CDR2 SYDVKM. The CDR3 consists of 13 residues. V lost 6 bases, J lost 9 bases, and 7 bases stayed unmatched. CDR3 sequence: CASSLRGRGEQFF. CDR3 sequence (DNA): TGTGCCAGCAGCCTCAGGGGGCGGGGTGAGCAGTTCTTC.

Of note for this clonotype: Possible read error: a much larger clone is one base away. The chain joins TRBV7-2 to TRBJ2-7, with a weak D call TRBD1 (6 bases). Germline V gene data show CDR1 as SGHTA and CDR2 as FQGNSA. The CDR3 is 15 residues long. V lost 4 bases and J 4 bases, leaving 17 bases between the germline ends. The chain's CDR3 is CASSSPGQPGYEQYF. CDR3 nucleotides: TGTGCCAGCAGCTCCCCGGGACAACCTGGTTACGAGCAGTACTTC.

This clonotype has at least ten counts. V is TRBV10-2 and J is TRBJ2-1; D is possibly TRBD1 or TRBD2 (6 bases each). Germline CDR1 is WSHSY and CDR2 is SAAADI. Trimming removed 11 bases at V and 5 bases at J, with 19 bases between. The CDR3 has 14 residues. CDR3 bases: TGCGCCCCACAGGGCACTAGCCATAACAATGAGCAGTTCTTC. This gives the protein CAPQGTSHNNEQFF.

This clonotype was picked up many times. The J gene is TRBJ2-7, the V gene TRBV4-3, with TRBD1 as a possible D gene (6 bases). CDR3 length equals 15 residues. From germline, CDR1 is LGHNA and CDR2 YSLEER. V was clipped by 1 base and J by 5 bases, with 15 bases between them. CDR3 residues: CASSQVGQGSHEQYF. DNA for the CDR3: TGCGCCAGCAGCCAAGTCGGGCAGGGGTCCCACGAGCAGTACTTC.

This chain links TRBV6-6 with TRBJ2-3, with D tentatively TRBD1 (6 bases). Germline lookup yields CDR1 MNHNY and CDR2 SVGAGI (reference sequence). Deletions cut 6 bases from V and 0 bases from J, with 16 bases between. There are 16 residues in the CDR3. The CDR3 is CASRKTGGGSTDTQYF. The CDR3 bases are TGTGCCAGCAGGAAGACAGGAGGCGGAAGCACAGATACGCAGTATTTT.

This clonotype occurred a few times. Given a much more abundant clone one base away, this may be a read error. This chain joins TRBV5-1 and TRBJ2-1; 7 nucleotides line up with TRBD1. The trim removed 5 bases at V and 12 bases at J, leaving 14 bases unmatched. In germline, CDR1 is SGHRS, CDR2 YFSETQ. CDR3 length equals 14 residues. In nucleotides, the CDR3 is TGCGCCAGCAGTTCAACCGGGACAGACTACCGGCAGTTCTTC. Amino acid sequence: CASSSTGTDYRQFF. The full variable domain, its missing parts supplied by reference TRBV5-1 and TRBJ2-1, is KAGVTQTPRYLIKTRGQQVTLSCSPISGHRSVSWYQQTPGQGLQFLFEYFSETQRNKGNFPGRFSGRQFSNSRSEMNVSTLELGDSALYLCASSSTGTDYRQFFGPGTRLTVL.

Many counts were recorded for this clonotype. The CDR3 coding sequence is TGTGCTAGCGCGGGAGGGGCAGAAGATACGCAGTATTTT. This codes for CASAGGAEDTQYF. V is TRBV10-3 and J is TRBJ2-3; 9 bases match TRBD2. Germline lookup yields CDR1 ENHRY and CDR2 SYGVKD. This CDR3 has 13 residues.

CDR3: CASSPRAQTQETQYF. The CDR3 DNA follows: TGTGCCAGCTCACCACGGGCTCAGACCCAAGAGACCCAGTACTTC. The rearrangement joins TRBV18 to TRBJ2-5; D unresolved. Germline lookup yields CDR1 KGHSH and CDR2 LQKENI. V was pared by 1 base and J by 1 base, with 10 bases between. The CDR3 has 15 amino acids.

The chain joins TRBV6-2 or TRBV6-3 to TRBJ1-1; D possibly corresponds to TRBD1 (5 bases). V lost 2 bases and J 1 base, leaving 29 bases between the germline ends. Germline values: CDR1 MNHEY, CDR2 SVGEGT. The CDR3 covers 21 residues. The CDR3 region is CASSYPSPGGGAHGRNTEAFF. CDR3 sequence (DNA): TGTGCCAGCAGTTACCCATCCCCCGGCGGAGGGGCGCATGGCAGGAACACTGAAGCTTTCTTT.

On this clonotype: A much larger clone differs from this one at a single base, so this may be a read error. The CDR3 is CASITSGSSYNEQFF. Written as DNA, the CDR3 is TGTGCCAGCATTACTAGCGGGAGCTCCTACAATGAGCAGTTCTTC. This sequence joins TRBV2 and TRBJ2-1, with TRBD2 matching 11 bases. Germline V gene data show CDR1 as SNHLY and CDR2 as FYNNEI. Trimming cost V 7 bases and J 0 bases; bases outside gene matches: 2. This CDR3 contains 15 residues.

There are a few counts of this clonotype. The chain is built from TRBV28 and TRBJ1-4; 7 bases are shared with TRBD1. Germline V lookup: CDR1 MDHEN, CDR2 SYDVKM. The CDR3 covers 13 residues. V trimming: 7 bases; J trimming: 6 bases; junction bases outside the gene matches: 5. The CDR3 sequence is CASTAQGDEKLFF. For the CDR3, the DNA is TGTGCCAGCACCGCTCAGGGGGATGAAAAACTGTTTTTT.

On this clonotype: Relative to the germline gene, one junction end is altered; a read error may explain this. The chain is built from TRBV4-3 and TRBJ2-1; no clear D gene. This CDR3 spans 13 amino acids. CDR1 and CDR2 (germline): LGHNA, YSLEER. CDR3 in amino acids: CASSPSWYNERFF. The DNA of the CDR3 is TGCGCCAGCAGCCCCTCCTGGTACAATGAGCGGTTCTTC.

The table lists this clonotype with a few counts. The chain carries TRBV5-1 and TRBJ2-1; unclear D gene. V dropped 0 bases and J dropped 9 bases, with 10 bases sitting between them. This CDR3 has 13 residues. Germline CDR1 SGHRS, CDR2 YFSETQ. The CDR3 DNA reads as TGCGCCAGCAGCTTGGGAAGGGAAAGTGAGCAGTTCTTC. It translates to CASSLGRESEQFF.

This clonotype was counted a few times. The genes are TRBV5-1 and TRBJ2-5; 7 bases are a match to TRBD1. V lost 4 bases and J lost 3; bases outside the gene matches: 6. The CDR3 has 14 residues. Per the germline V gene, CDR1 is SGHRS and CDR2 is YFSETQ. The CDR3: CASSTGQLKETQYF. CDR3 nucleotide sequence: TGCGCCAGCAGCACGGGACAGCTGAAAGAGACCCAGTACTTC.

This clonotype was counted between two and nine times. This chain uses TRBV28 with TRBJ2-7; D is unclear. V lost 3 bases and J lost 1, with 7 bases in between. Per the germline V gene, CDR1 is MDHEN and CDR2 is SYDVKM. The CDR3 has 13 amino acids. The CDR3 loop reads CASSFWGSYEQYF. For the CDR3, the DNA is TGTGCCAGCAGTTTCTGGGGTTCCTACGAGCAGTACTTC.

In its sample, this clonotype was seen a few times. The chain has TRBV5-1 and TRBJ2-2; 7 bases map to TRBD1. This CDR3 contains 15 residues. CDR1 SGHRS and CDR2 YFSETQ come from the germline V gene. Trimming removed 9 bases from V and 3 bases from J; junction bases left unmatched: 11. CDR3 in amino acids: CATAKGTVDTGELFF. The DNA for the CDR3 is TGCGCCACCGCGAAGGGGACAGTGGACACCGGGGAGCTGTTTTTT. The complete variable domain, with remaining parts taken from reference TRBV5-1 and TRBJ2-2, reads KAGVTQTPRYLIKTRGQQVTLSCSPISGHRSVSWYQQTPGQGLQFLFEYFSETQRNKGNFPGRFSGRQFSNSRSEMNVSTLELGDSALYLCATAKGTVDTGELFFGEGSRLTVL.

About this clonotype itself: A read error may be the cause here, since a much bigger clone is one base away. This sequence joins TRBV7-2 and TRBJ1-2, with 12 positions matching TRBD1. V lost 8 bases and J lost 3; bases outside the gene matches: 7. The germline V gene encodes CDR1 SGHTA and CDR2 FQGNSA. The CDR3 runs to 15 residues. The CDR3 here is CASGAWDRGHYGYTF. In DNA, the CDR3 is TGTGCCAGCGGCGCGTGGGACAGGGGGCACTATGGCTACACCTTC.

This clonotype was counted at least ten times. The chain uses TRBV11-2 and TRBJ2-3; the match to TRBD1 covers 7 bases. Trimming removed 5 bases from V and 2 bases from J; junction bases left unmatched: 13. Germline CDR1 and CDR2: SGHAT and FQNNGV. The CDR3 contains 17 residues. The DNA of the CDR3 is TGTGCCAGCAGCCCAAAGGGCACAGGGGCGACCACAGATACGCAGTATTTT. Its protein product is CASSPKGTGATTDTQYF.

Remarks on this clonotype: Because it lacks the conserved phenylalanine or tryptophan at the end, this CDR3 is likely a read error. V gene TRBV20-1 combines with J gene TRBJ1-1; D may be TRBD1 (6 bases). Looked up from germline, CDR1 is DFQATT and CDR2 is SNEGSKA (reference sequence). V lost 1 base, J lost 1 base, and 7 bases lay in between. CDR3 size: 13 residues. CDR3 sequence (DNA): TGCAGTGCTAGAGTACAGGGGAACACTGAAGCTTTCGTT. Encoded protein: CSARVQGNTEAFV.

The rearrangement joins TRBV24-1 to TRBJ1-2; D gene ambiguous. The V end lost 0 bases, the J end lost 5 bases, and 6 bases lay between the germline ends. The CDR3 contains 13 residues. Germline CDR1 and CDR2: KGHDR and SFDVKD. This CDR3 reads CATSDLEGYGYTF. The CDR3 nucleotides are TGTGCCACCAGTGATTTGGAAGGATATGGCTACACCTTC.